This T cell receptor (beta chain) came from a study of T-cell memory formation after mild COVID-19 (dated by TCRdb to the early 2020s). Study-level background: TCR sequence clusters from the two donors were found to be largely donor specific. Longitudinal TCRalpha and TCRbeta repertoire sequencing tracked T-cell clones expanding and contracting after mild COVID-19 in a couple of donors. The cohort comprised two young, previously healthy adult volunteers, one female and one male.

Sequencer: Illumina NovaSeq 6000. TCRalpha and TCRbeta cDNA libraries were built by 5'RACE with constant-segment primers, adding sample barcodes and unique molecular identifiers. RNA was extracted from every sample with Trizol reagent. Library amplification was performed in two PCR steps, and a second sample barcode and Illumina TruSeq adapters were introduced in the second step. Sequencing of the libraries was done on an Illumina NovaSeq, producing 2 x 150 bp paired-end reads. The study's processing was this. Demultiplexing of reads and collapsing into UMI-guided consensus sequences were performed with migec v1.2.7. Using mixcr v2.1.11, UMI consensuses were aligned to TRA and TRB V and J templates and then assembled into clonotypes. A clonotype was counted as expanded or contracted only if both edgeR and NoisET called the change significant, with noise models trained on biological replicates. edgeR calls used a false discovery rate-adjusted p below 0.01 and a log2 fold-change threshold of 1. As an exploratory analysis of dynamics, PCA with hierarchical clustering was applied to max-normalized trajectories of the 1000 most abundant clonotypes. The CD4 or CD8 phenotype of responding clones was assigned using the separately sequenced CD4+ and CD8+ repertoires. Using fastp trimming at Q25 and MiXCR clonotype assembly, TCRdb reanalyzed the public sequencing data and kept in-frame beta chains. Rows merge per CDR3 protein into single entries with the most common DNA and genes. The V and J calls come from TCRdb's annotation, not from the publication. This sample has approximately 570,000 distinct CDR3 sequences in its table, and over 15% of those were observed once. Clones ranked in the top ten supply around 11% of the sample.

CDR1 and CDR2 are read off the germline V gene (reference sequence) as DFQATT and SNEGSKA. From the cysteine through the phenylalanine, the CDR3 covers 12 amino acids. Only the CDR3 DNA stays, 36 bases, in frame from base 1. V and J lose 4 bases and 8 bases, and a span of 14 bases separates them. General study outcomes and caveats: Clones that contracted from day 15 to 85 showed balanced CD4/CD8 phenotypes, whereas a second wave of clones that expanded from day 15 to 37 leaned towards CD4+. The second-wave clones that peaked on day 37 were not confirmed to be SARS-CoV-2 specific. Some responding clones were detected in pre-infection memory, which suggested that pre-existing cross-reactive memory T cells had joined the SARS-CoV-2 response. Contracting CD4+ clones were located mainly in the CM and EM memory subsets, whereas CD8+ clones were found to be enriched in EMRA. The study covered only two mild cases, and larger cohorts including severe cases with pre-infection samples were considered necessary.

As concerns this clonotype: Its target antigen remains unknown. There are no base qualities to consult, and no much larger clone falls within one base.

PBMCs were isolated by Ficoll-Paque density gradient centrifugation. Sequencing input: PBMCs or a T cell subset sorted from them (not recorded which). This clonotype was obtained from an adult woman who had mild COVID-19 (a few samples of this study predate the infection). The sample titles of this study are shuffled in the database, so cell type and time point are left out; the donor was told from shared clones. The rearrangement joined TRBV20-1 to TRBJ1-2; the D gene cannot be named for sure. The DNA is TGCAGTGCTAAGGAGTTAGACATAGGCTACACCTTC. This codes for CSAKELDIGYTF.